This T cell receptor (beta chain) is drawn from a study of shared clonotypes between healthy human individuals. CDR1 SNHLY and CDR2 FYNNEI come from the germline V gene. The CDR3 spans 14 residues. Trimming removed 4 bases at V and 1 base at J, with 8 bases between. Overall study findings and caveats: Blood was the sole source, and tissue repertoires probably differ. Enrolling few donors narrowed the genetic and exposure-history diversity that was represented.

Of note for this clone: What it recognizes is unknown.

Using about 0.2 ug DNA, 30,000 or so T cell genomes, the sorted-subset replicate PCRs were run. Per the authors' pipeline: Junction-only sequences without quality scores were provided by ImmunoSEQ, so filtering was different. Assay used: immunoSEQ multiplex PCR; TCRdb lists only in-frame clones, some missing. V and J calls and clone size are those listed in that table; D and trimming were worked out from the DNA. The sample contains around 340,000 clones, roughly 70% of which appear only once. This TCR was sampled from a man aged 25 to 45 in good health. The rearrangement joins TRBV2 to TRBJ1-5, with D unresolved. The sequencing sample was made of memory CD4+ T cells sorted from blood. The subset is: CD45RA-negative fraction. The CDR3 spells CASSAGLSNQPQHF. In DNA, the CDR3 is TGTGCCAGCAGTGCGGGATTGAGCAATCAGCCCCAGCATTTT.